These T cell receptor beta chains were read from a single sample in a study of cytomegalovirus exposure and HLA in healthy donors. Libraries were prepared by immunoSEQ multiplex PCR; TCRdb keeps only in-frame clonotypes and omits some of them. The table shows around 150,000 clones, with around 86% occurring only once. The specimen sequenced was PBMCs. These receptors were obtained from a man aged 50-59 years in good health and CMV-seropositive. Each CDR3 is given with its conserved first and last residue. Each record gives: clone size, V gene, D gene, J gene, CDR3 DNA, CDR3 protein. A D gene is named only where the DNA matches it firmly. A row's size may be missing; if present it is once, few, many or a size class.

medium-sized	TRBV6-5	TRBD1	TRBJ1-2	TGTGCCAGCAGTTACGTCCGGACAGGGGGAGGCTATGGCTACACCTTC	CASSYVRTGGGYGYTF
once	TRBV5-1	NA	TRBJ1-2	TGCGCCAGCAGCCCGGGGGAGGGAGCAAACTATGGCTACACCTTC	CASSPGEGANYGYTF
NA	TRBV5-4	TRBD1	TRBJ1-1	TGTGCCAGCAGCCTCGCCCGGACAGGGGGCAACACTGAAGCTTTCTTT	CASSLARTGGNTEAFF
NA	TRBV28	NA	TRBJ1-2	TGTGCCAGCGGCCAACAGGGAGCGTATGGCTACACCTTC	CASGQQGAYGYTF
NA	TRBV9	TRBD2	TRBJ2-1	TGTGCCAGCAGCGTAGTAGAGCGGGGGGCCAGGAATGAGCAGTTCTTC	CASSVVERGARNEQFF
once	TRBV28	TRBD2	TRBJ2-7	TGTGCCAGCAGTTTATCGGCTAGCGGGCTCTACGGGGGGTACTTC	CASSLSASGLYGGYF
NA	TRBV27	TRBD1	TRBJ2-1	TGTGCCAGCAGTTTCCAACCCCCGGACAGGGGAACCTACAATGAGCAGTTCTTC	CASSFQPPDRGTYNEQFF
once	TRBV10-2	TRBD1	TRBJ2-5	TGCGCCAGCAGTGGCGGGACAGGGTTATCGGAGCAGTACTTC	CASSGGTGLSEQYF
once	TRBV4-1	TRBD2	TRBJ2-1	TGCGCCAGCAGCCAAGGACTAGCGGGGCAGTCCTACAATGAGCAGTTCTTC	CASSQGLAGQSYNEQFF
once	TRBV4-1	NA	TRBJ1-1	TGCGCCAGCAGTCCACAAGAGAACACTGAAGCTTTCTTT	CASSPQENTEAFF
NA	TRBV4-3	NA	TRBJ2-7	TGCGCCAGCAGCCAAGACACGGGTGTCTACGAGCAGTACTTC	CASSQDTGVYEQYF
NA	TRBV10-2	NA	TRBJ1-4	TGCGCCAGCATGCTGGACAGCAATGAAAAACTGTTTTTT	CASMLDSNEKLFF
NA	TRBV5-6	NA	TRBJ1-4	TGTGCCAGCAGCCGGATGGGACAAAATGAAAAACTGTTTTTT	CASSRMGQNEKLFF
NA	TRBV5-1	NA	TRBJ2-1	TGCGCCAGCAGCTTGTGGGGGGACTCCTACAATGAGCAGTTCTTC	CASSLWGDSYNEQFF
NA	TRBV18	TRBD2	TRBJ2-7	TGTGCCAGCTCACCACGTAGCGGGACCTCCTACGAGCAGTACTTC	CASSPRSGTSYEQYF
NA	TRBV9	TRBD2	TRBJ2-5	TGTGCCAGCAGCGTAACAGCGGGAGGTGTGGGTTTGTACCAAGAGACCCAGTACTTC	CASSVTAGGVGLYQETQYF
NA	TRBV6-1	TRBD1	TRBJ1-4	TGTGCCAGCAGTTGGGAAGGACAGGGAGATGAAAAACTGTTTTTT	CASSWEGQGDEKLFF
NA	TRBV5-5	NA	TRBJ2-1	TGTGCCAGCAGCCAGACCGGAGGGCAATACAATGAGCAGTTCTTC	CASSQTGGQYNEQFF
NA	TRBV29-1	NA	TRBJ1-1	TGCAGCGTTGCAGCAGGGGTGACTGAAGCTTTCTTT	CSVAAGVTEAFF
NA	TRBV9	NA	TRBJ1-2	TGTGCCAGCAGCAGAGATCCGACAGACAACTATGGCTACACCTTC	CASSRDPTDNYGYTF
NA	TRBV5-3	NA	TRBJ1-5	TGTGCCAGAAGCGTAATGAGACAGATTAGCAATCAGCCCCAGCATTTT	CARSVMRQISNQPQHF
NA	TRBV28	TRBD1	TRBJ1-1	TGTGCCAGCAGACAGGGGCAAATTCTAGGAAAGGGAACTGAAGCTTTCTTT	CASRQGQILGKGTEAFF
NA	TRBV5-1	TRBD1	TRBJ1-4	TGCGCCAGCAGCGCCGGGACAGGGGGCAATGAAAAACTGTTTTTT	CASSAGTGGNEKLFF
NA	TRBV28	TRBD2	TRBJ2-5	TGTGCCAGCAGCTCCTGGACTAGCGGAAAAGAGACCCAGTACTTC	CASSSWTSGKETQYF
NA	TRBV28	NA	TRBJ1-2	TGTGCCAGCAGTACCCCCACCACAGGGAACTATGGCTACACCTTC	CASSTPTTGNYGYTF
NA	TRBV4-3	TRBD1	TRBJ2-7	TGCGCCAGCAGCCAAGAACCCGTCGCAGGGGGATTGGTTTTGGACGAGCAGTACTTC	CASSQEPVAGGLVLDEQYF
NA	TRBV6-5	NA	TRBJ2-6	TGTGCCACCCTAGGCAACGTCCTGACTTTC	CATLGNVLTF
NA	TRBV27	NA	TRBJ1-5	TGTGCCAGCAGTCCTCAGGGACTCAATCAGCCCCAGCATTTT	CASSPQGLNQPQHF
NA	TRBV5-1	TRBD2	TRBJ2-1	TGCGCCAGCAGCTTGGCCGTAGTAGCGGGGGCCTACAATGAGCAGTTCTTC	CASSLAVVAGAYNEQFF
once	TRBV18	NA	TRBJ1-1	TGTGCCAGCTCACCGGTTGGTTGGAGGGAACGGGTGAACACTGAAGCTTTCTTT	CASSPVGWRERVNTEAFF